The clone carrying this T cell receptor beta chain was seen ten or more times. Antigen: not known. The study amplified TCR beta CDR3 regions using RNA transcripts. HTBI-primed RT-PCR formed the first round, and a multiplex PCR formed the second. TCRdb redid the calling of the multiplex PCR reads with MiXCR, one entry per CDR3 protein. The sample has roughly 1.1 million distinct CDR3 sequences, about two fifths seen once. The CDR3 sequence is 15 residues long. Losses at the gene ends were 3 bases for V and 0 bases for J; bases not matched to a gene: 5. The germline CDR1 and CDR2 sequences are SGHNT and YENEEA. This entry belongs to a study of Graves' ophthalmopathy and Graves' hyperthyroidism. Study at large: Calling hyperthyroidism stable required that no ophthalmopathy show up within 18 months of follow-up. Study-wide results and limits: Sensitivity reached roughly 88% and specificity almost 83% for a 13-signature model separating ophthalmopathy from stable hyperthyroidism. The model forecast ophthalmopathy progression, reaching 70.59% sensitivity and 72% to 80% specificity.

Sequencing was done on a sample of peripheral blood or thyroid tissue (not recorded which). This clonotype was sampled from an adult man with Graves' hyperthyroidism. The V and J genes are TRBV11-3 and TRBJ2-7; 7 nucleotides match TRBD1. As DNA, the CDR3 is TGTGCCAGCAGCTTCGGCGCAGGGGGCTCCTACGAGCAGTACTTC. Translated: CASSFGAGGSYEQYF.